A single sample is the source of the 14 T cell receptor beta chains below, sequenced in a study of technical replicates of blood from four donors. This table comes from immunoSEQ multiplex PCR, and its TCRdb copy is limited to in-frame clones, with some not included. The sample comprises 95,000 or so clones, 85% to 95% of which are singletons, and around 0.3% rests with the top ten. The material sequenced was T cells isolated from PBMCs. Every receptor here comes from a human donor in good health.

J is TRBJ1-1 and V is TRBV7-2, with TRBD1 as a possible D gene (6 bases). V was clipped by 1 base and J by 7 bases, with 13 bases between them. This CDR3 is 14 amino acids long. Germline CDR1 SGHTA, CDR2 FQGNSA. CDR3 loop: CASSLGGGLVEAFF. Written as DNA, the CDR3 is TGTGCCAGCAGCTTAGGGGGGGGGCTGGTTGAAGCTTTCTTT.

J is TRBJ2-2 and V is TRBV5-1, with TRBD2 as a possible D gene (5 bases). In germline, CDR1 is SGHRS, CDR2 YFSETQ. Trimming stripped 0 bases from V and 3 bases from J, with 12 bases between. The CDR3 consists of 16 residues. The CDR3 spells CASSLGLDYYTGELFF. CDR3 bases: TGCGCCAGCAGCTTGGGGCTCGACTACTACACCGGGGAGCTGTTTTTT. Based on the CDR3 plus reference TRBV5-1 and TRBJ2-2, the full variable domain is KAGVTQTPRYLIKTRGQQVTLSCSPISGHRSVSWYQQTPGQGLQFLFEYFSETQRNKGNFPGRFSGRQFSNSRSEMNVSTLELGDSALYLCASSLGLDYYTGELFFGEGSRLTVL.

The sample holds one count of this clone. The chain couples TRBV7-3 to TRBJ2-6, with a tentative D call TRBD2 (6 bases). Germline values: CDR1 SGHTA, CDR2 FQGTGA. The CDR3 extends over 16 amino acids. Trimming pared 4 bases from V and 2 bases from J, leaving 12 bases between. The CDR3 spells CASSSEGSAGANVLTF. The CDR3 DNA reads as TGTGCCAGCAGCTCGGAGGGTAGCGCTGGGGCCAACGTCCTGACTTTC.

The CDR3 DNA sequence: TGCGCCAGCAGCCAAGGGACTAGCGGGAACGTCGAGCAGTACTTC. Protein sequence: CASSQGTSGNVEQYF. The chain couples TRBV4-1 to TRBJ2-7; 12 bases agree with TRBD2. Germline values: CDR1 MGHRA, CDR2 YSYEKL. J was trimmed by 6 bases and V by 1 base; bases with no gene match: 4. The CDR3 extends over 15 amino acids.

The gene calls are TRBV28 and TRBJ1-4; TRBD1 agrees at 8 bases. The CDR3 sequence is 16 residues long. Unmatched junction bases numbered 7, after V lost 3 bases and J lost 4 bases. Germline CDR1 is MDHEN and CDR2 is SYDVKM. As DNA, the CDR3 is TGTGCCAGCAGTTTCCGATGGGACAGGTTTAATGAAAAACTGTTTTTT. It yields the protein CASSFRWDRFNEKLFF.

The V and J genes are TRBV20-1 and TRBJ2-3; no clear D. The CDR3 has 11 amino acids. The germline V and J ends were trimmed by 0 bases and 6 bases, with 4 bases remaining between them. CDR1 is DFQATT and CDR2 is SNEGSKA in the germline V gene (reference sequence). CDR3 sequence (DNA): TGCAGTGCTAGAGAATATGATACGCAGTATTTT. Translation gives CSAREYDTQYF.

The chain links TRBV11-3 to TRBJ1-3; TRBD1 matches at 7 bases. The germline V gene encodes CDR1 SGHNT and CDR2 YENEEA. The CDR3 spans 18 residues. Trimming removed 5 bases from V and 2 bases from J; junction bases left unmatched: 15. The CDR3 region is CASSPRGSDSSAGNTIYF. Written as DNA, the CDR3 is TGTGCCAGCAGCCCCAGGGGGTCCGACAGTTCCGCTGGAAACACCATATATTTT.

This clone was observed a single time. This chain connects TRBV6-6 to TRBJ2-5; D is possibly TRBD1 (6 bases). CDR3 length: 16 amino acids. Trimming cost V 2 bases and J 1 base, with 14 bases left between them. CDR1 is MNHNY and CDR2 is SVGAGI in the germline V gene (reference sequence). The CDR3 protein is CASSYGPDRRQETQYF. As DNA, the CDR3 is TGTGCCAGCAGTTACGGCCCCGACAGGCGCCAAGAGACCCAGTACTTC.

The J gene is TRBJ2-2, the V gene TRBV5-8; possibly TRBD2 for D (5 bases). The V end was cut by 3 bases, the J end by 4 bases, with 10 bases between. Germline CDR1 reads SGHTS; CDR2 reads YDEGEE. The CDR3 loop spans 14 amino acids. In DNA form, the CDR3 reads TGTGCCAGCAGCTCGGGCGGGTTCACCGGGGAGCTGTTTTTT. Translation: CASSSGGFTGELFF.

This CDR3 reads CASTTEQSTDTQYF. In nucleotides, the CDR3 is TGTGCCAGCACTACGGAGCAGAGCACAGATACGCAGTATTTT. The chain couples TRBV2 to TRBJ2-3; D gene unclear. This CDR3 comprises 14 residues. The V end was cut by 7 bases, the J end by 0 bases, with 11 bases between. Germline V CDR1 and CDR2: SNHLY, FYNNEI.

The chain is built from TRBV30 and TRBJ2-7; a possible D gene is TRBD2 (7 bases). V gave up 0 bases and J gave up 7 bases, with 13 bases separating them. This CDR3 comprises 13 residues. Germline V lookup: CDR1 GTSNPN, CDR2 SVGIG (reference sequence). In DNA, the CDR3 is TGTGCCTGGAGTGTGTATAGGGGGGGAGAGCAGTACTTC. Translated: CAWSVYRGGEQYF.

This clone was detected only once. This chain uses TRBV19 with TRBJ2-7, with 7 positions matching TRBD1. The CDR3 runs 13 residues. Trimming at V came to 4 bases and at J to 7 bases, leaving 7 bases not matched to a gene. Germline CDR1 is LNHDA and CDR2 is SQIVND (reference sequence). CDR3: CASSKYRGGEQYF. CDR3 nucleotides: TGTGCCAGTAGTAAATACAGGGGTGGTGAGCAGTACTTC.

This clone has only one observation. The chain recombines TRBV10-2 with TRBJ1-5; D call uncertain. Trimming removed 1 base from V and 4 bases from J, with 5 bases in between. CDR3 size: 13 residues. Per the germline V gene, CDR1 is WSHSY and CDR2 is SAAADI. Here the CDR3 DNA reads TGCGCCAGCAGTGAGTACGGGAATCAGCCCCAGCATTTT. This sequence encodes CASSEYGNQPQHF.

The genes are TRBV5-8 and TRBJ1-3; D is uncertain. Trimming removed 2 bases at V and 0 bases at J, with 9 bases between. The germline gives CDR1 SGHTS, CDR2 YDEGEE. The CDR3 is 15 amino acids. The CDR3 loop is CASSFEASSGNTIYF. In DNA form, the CDR3 reads TGTGCCAGCAGCTTCGAAGCAAGCTCTGGAAACACCATATATTTT.